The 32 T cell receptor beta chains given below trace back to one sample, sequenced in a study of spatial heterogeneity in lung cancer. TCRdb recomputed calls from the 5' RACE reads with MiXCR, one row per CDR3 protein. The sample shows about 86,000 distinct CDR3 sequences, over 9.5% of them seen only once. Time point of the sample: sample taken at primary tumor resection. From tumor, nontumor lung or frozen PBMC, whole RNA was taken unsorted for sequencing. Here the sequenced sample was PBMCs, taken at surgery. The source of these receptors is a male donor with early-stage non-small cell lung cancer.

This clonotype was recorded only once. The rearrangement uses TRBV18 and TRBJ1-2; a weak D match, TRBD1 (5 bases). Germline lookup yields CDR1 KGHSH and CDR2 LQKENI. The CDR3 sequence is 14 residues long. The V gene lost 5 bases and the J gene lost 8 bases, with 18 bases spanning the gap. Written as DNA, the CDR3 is TGTGCCAGCTCAGCGCCGGGACTGGAGGGCGGCTACACCTTC. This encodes CASSAPGLEGGYTF.

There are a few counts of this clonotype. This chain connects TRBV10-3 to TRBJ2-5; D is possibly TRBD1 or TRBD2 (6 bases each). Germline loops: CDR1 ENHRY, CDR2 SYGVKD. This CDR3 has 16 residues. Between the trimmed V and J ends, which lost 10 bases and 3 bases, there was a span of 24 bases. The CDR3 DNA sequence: TGTGCCACGAGGGGGGACACCTTAGGAGGGGAAGAGACCCAGTACTTC. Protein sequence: CATRGDTLGGEETQYF.

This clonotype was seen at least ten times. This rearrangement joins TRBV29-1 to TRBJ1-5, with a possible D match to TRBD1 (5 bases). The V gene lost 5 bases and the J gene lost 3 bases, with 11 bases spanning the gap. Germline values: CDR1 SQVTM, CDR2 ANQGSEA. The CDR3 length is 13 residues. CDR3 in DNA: TGCAGCGTTCTGGAGGGGAACAATCAGCCCCAGCATTTT. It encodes CSVLEGNNQPQHF. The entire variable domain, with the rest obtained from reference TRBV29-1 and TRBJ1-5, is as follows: SAVISQKPSRDICQRGTSLTIQCQVDSQVTMMFWYRQQPGQSLTLIATANQGSEATYESGFVIDKFPISRPNLTFSTLTVSNMSPEDSSIYLCSVLEGNNQPQHFGDGTRLSIL.

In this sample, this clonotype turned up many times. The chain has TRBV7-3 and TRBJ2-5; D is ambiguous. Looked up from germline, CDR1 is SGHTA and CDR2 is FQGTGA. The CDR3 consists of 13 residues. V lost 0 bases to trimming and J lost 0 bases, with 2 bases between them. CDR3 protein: CASSLTDQETQYF. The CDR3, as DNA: TGTGCCAGCAGCTTAACAGACCAAGAGACCCAGTACTTC.

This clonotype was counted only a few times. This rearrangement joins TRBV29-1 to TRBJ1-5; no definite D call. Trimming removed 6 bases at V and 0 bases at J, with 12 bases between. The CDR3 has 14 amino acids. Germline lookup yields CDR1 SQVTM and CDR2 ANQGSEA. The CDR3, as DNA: TGCAGCGTCGGGGAAAGCAATAGCAATCAGCCCCAGCATTTT. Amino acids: CSVGESNSNQPQHF. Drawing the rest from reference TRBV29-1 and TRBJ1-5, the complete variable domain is SAVISQKPSRDICQRGTSLTIQCQVDSQVTMMFWYRQQPGQSLTLIATANQGSEATYESGFVIDKFPISRPNLTFSTLTVSNMSPEDSSIYLCSVGESNSNQPQHFGDGTRLSIL.

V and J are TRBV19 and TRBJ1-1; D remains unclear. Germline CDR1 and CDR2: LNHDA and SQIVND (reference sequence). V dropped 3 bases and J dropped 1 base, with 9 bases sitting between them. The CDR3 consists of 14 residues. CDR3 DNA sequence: TGTGCCAGTAGTATTGGGCAGACGAACACTGAAGCTTTCTTT. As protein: CASSIGQTNTEAFF.

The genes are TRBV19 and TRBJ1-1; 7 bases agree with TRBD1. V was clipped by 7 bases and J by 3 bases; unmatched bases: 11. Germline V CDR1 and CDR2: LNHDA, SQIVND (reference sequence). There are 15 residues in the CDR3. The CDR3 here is CASNRDSPEDTEAFF. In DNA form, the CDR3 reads TGTGCCAGTAATCGGGACAGTCCGGAGGACACTGAAGCTTTCTTT.

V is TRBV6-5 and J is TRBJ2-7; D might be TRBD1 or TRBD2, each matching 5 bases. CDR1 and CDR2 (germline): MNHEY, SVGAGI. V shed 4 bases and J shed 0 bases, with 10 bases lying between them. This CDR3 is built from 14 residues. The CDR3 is CASSSGTDSYEQYF. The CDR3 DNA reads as TGTGCCAGCAGTTCCGGGACGGACTCCTACGAGCAGTACTTC.

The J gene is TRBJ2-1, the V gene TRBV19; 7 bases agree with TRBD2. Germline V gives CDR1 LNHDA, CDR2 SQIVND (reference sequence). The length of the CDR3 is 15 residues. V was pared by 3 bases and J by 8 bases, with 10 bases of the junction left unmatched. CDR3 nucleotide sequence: TGTGCCAGTAGTATGGGAGGGAGTAATATAGATGAGCAGTTCTTC. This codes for CASSMGGSNIDEQFF.

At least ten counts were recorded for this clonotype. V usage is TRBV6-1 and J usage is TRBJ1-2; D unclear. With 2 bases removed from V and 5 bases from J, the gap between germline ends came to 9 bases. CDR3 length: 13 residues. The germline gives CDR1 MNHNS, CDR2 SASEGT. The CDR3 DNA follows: TGTGCCAGCAGTGAAAGGACCCAATATGGCTACACCTTC. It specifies CASSERTQYGYTF.

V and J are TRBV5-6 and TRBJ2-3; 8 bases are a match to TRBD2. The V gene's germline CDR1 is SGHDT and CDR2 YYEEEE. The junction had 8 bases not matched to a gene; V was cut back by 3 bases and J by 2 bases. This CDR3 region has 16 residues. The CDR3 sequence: CASSWMTAGATDTQYF. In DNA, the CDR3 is TGTGCCAGCAGCTGGATGACAGCGGGGGCCACAGATACGCAGTATTTT.

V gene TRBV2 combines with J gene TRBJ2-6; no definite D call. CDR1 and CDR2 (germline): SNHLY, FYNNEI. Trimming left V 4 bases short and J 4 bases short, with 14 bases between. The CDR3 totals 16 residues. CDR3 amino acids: CASSAGRYEGANVLTF. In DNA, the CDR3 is TGTGCCAGCAGTGCAGGACGCTATGAGGGGGCCAACGTCCTGACTTTC.

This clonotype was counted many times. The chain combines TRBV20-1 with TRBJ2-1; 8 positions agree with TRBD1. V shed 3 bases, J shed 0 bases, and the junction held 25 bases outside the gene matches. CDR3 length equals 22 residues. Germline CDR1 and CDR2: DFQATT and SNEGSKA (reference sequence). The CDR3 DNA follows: TGCAGTGCTAGGACAGGGGCTAGCCAAAACCTCCCCCCTCCATTCTCCTACAATGAGCAGTTCTTC. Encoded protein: CSARTGASQNLPPPFSYNEQFF.

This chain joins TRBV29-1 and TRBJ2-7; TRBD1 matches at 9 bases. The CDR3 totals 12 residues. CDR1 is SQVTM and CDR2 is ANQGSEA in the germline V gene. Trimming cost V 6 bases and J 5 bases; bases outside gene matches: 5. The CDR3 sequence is CSVGQGRDEQYF. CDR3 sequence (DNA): TGCAGCGTGGGACAGGGAAGGGACGAGCAGTACTTC.

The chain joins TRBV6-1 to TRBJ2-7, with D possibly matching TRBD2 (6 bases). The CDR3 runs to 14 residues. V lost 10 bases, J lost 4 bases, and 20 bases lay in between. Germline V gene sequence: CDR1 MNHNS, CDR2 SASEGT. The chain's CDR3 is CATTEGGTLYEQYF. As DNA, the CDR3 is TGTGCCACTACCGAAGGAGGGACCCTGTACGAGCAGTACTTC.

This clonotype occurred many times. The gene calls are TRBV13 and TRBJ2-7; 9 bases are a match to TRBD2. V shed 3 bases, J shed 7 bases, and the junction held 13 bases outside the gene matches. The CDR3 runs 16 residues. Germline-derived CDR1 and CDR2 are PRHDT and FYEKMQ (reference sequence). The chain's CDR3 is CASSFSGSRLSGEQYF. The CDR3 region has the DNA TGTGCCAGCAGCTTTAGCGGGAGTAGGTTGTCGGGGGAGCAGTACTTC.

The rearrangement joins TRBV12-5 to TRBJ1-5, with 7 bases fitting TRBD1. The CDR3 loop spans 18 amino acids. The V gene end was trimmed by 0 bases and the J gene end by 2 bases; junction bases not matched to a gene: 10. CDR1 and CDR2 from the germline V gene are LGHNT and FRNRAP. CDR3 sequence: CASGLVHLGGRGNQPQHF. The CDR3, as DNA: TGTGCTAGTGGTTTGGTACATTTAGGGGGCCGCGGCAATCAGCCCCAGCATTTT.

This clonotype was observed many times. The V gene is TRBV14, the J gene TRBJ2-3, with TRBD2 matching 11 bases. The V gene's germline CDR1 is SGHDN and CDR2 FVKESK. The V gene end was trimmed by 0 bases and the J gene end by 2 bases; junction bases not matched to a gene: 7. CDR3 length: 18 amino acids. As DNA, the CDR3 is TGTGCCAGCAGCCAAGATATACTAGCGGGGGCCATCACAGATACGCAGTATTTT. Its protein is CASSQDILAGAITDTQYF.

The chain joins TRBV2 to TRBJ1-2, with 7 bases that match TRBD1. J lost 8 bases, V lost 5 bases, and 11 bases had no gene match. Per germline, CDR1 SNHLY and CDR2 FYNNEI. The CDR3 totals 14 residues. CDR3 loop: CASSRDSRWTGYTF. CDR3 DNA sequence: TGTGCCAGCAGTCGGGACAGCCGATGGACGGGCTACACCTTC.

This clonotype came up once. CDR3: CASSLGTSAGETQYF. Written as DNA, the CDR3 is TGCGCCAGCAGCTTGGGGACTAGCGCTGGGGAGACCCAGTACTTC. The V call is TRBV5-1, the J call TRBJ2-5, with 9 bases that match TRBD2. The CDR3 is made up of 15 amino acids. Trimming removed 0 bases from V and 5 bases from J; junction bases left unmatched: 5. Germline-derived CDR1 and CDR2 are SGHRS and YFSETQ. Full variable domain (remainder filled in from reference TRBV5-1 and TRBJ2-5): KAGVTQTPRYLIKTRGQQVTLSCSPISGHRSVSWYQQTPGQGLQFLFEYFSETQRNKGNFPGRFSGRQFSNSRSEMNVSTLELGDSALYLCASSLGTSAGETQYFGPGTRLLVL.

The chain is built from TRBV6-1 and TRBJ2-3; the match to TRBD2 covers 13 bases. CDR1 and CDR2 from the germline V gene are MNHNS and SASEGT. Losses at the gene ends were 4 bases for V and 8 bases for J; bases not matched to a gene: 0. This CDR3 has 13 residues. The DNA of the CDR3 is TGTGCCAGCAGTGGGACTAGCGGGAGTACGCAGTATTTT. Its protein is CASSGTSGSTQYF.

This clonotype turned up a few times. CDR3 sequence (DNA): TGCAGTGCTAGGTCCGGCCAAGAGACCCAGTACTTC. Its protein is CSARSGQETQYF. The chain recombines TRBV20-1 with TRBJ2-5; D unclear. CDR3 length equals 12 residues. Trimming cost V 3 bases and J 1 base, with 6 bases left between them. Per the germline V gene, CDR1 is DFQATT and CDR2 is SNEGSKA (reference sequence).

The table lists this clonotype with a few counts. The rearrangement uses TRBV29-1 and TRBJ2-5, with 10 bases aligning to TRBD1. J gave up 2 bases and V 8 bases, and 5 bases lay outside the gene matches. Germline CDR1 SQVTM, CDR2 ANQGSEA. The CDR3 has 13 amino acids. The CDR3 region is CSSRDRGQETQYF. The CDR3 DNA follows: TGCAGCTCCCGGGACAGGGGACAAGAGACCCAGTACTTC.

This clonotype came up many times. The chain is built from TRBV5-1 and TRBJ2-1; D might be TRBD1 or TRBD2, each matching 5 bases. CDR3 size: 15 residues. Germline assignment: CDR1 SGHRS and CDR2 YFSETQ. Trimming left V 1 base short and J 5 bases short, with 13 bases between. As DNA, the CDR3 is TGCGCCAGCAGCTTGATAGCAGGGACGAACAATGAGCAGTTCTTC. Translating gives CASSLIAGTNNEQFF.

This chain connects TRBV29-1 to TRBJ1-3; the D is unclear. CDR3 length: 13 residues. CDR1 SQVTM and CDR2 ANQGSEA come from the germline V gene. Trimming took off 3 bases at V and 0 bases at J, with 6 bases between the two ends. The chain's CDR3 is CSVEGHSGNTIYF. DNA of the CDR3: TGCAGCGTTGAGGGCCACTCTGGAAACACCATATATTTT.

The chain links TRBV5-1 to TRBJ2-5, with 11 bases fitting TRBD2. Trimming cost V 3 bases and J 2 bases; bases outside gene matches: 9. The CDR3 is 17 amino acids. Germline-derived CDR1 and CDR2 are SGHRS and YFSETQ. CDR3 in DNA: TGCGCCAGCAGCTCGTCCCTAGCGGGGGGAATACAAGAGACCCAGTACTTC. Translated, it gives CASSSSLAGGIQETQYF.

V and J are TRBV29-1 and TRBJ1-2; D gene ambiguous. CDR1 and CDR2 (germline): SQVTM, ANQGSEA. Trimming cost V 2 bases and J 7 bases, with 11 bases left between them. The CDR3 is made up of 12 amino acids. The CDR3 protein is CSVERAEGGYTF. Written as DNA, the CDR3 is TGCAGCGTTGAACGGGCAGAAGGTGGCTACACCTTC.

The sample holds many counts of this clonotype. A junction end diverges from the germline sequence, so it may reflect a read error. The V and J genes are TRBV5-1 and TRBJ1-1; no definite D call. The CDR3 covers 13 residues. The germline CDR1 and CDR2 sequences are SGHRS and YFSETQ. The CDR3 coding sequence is TGTGCCAGCAGCTTGGCTGCGAACACTGAAGCTTTCTTT. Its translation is CASSLAANTEAFF.

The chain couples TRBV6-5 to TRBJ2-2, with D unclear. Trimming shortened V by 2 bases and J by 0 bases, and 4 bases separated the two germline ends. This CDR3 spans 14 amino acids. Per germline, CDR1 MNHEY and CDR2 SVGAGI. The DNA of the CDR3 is TGTGCCAGCAGTTACACCCCGAACACCGGGGAGCTGTTTTTT. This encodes CASSYTPNTGELFF.

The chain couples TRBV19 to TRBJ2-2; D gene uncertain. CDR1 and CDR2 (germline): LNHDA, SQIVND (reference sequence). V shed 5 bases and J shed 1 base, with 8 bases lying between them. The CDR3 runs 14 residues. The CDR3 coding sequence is TGTGCCAGTAGTGGTGCCAGGAACACCGGGGAGCTGTTTTTT. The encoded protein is CASSGARNTGELFF.

CDR3: CASSGVYEQYF. In DNA form, the CDR3 reads TGTGCCAGCAGCGGAGTTTACGAGCAGTACTTC. The chain joins TRBV2 to TRBJ2-7; D uncertain. The V end lost 6 bases, the J end lost 4 bases, and 7 bases lay between the germline ends. The germline CDR1 and CDR2 sequences are SNHLY and FYNNEI. This CDR3 contains 11 residues. Full variable domain (missing parts from reference TRBV2 and TRBJ2-7): EPEVTQTPSHQVTQMGQEVILRCVPISNHLYFYWYRQILGQKVEFLVSFYNNEISEKSEIFDDQFSVERPDGSNFTLKIRSTKLEDSAMYFCASSGVYEQYFGPGTRLTVT.

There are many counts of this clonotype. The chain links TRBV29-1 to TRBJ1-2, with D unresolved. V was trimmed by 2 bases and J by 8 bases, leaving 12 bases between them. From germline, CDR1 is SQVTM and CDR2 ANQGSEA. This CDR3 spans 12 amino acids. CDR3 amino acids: CSVETRAEGYTF. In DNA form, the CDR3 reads TGCAGCGTTGAAACCCGGGCGGAAGGCTACACCTTC. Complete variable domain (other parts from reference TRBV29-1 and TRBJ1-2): SAVISQKPSRDICQRGTSLTIQCQVDSQVTMMFWYRQQPGQSLTLIATANQGSEATYESGFVIDKFPISRPNLTFSTLTVSNMSPEDSSIYLCSVETRAEGYTFGSGTRLTVV.